Below, one T cell receptor beta chain is given with its context. Its antigen is unidentified. A much larger clone lies one base from this, so it may be a read error. The germline gives CDR1 MDHEN, CDR2 SYDVKM. The CDR3 covers 14 residues. The protocol attached unique molecular identifiers to individual cDNA molecules. TCRdb processed the 5' RACE reads anew with MiXCR; each CDR3 protein has one entry. The repertoire consists of more than 90,000 distinct CDR3 sequences, with about 12% occurring once and the leading ten covering 2% to 2.5%. The data originate from a study of early T cells in non-severe SARS-CoV-2 infection. Study-wide background: Unsorted whole-blood RNA was sequenced in bulk, leaving chains unpaired. Findings of the study overall: The study's VDJdb matching favored anti-spike CD8 responses and missed private and CD4 specificities.

The source material was whole blood. This TCR came from an adult who was a healthcare worker with PCR-confirmed SARS-CoV-2 infection or an uninfected control (not recorded which). The rearrangement joins TRBV28 to TRBJ2-3; D ambiguous. The CDR3 sequence is CASSFSTVTDMQYF. The CDR3 DNA reads TGTGCCAGCAGTTTCTCAACCGTCACAGATATGCAGTATTTT. Filled out from reference TRBV28 and TRBJ2-3, the complete variable domain reads DVKVTQSSRYLVKRTGEKVFLECVQDMDHENMFWYRQDPGLGLRLIYFSYDVKMKEKGDIPEGYSVSREKKERFSLILESASTNQTSMYLCASSFSTVTDMQYFGPGTRLTVL.